Following are 9 T cell receptor beta chains from one sample sequenced in a study of blood T cell repertoires in COVID-19. Profiling relied on immunoSEQ multiplex PCR, and the TCRdb table lists in-frame clones only, not all of them. Of around 190,000 clones in the sample, about 88% are singletons; the top ten hold 1% to 1.4%. The source material was peripheral blood. The receptors shown here come from a man aged 25 to 40 with acute or convalescent COVID-19.

This chain joins TRBV11-2 and TRBJ1-5; D is possibly TRBD1 (6 bases). Germline V gives CDR1 SGHAT, CDR2 FQNNGV. Trimming left V 5 bases short and J 3 bases short, with 11 bases between. This CDR3 is built from 14 residues. This CDR3 is CASSLQGFNQPQHF. The CDR3 coding sequence is TGTGCCAGCAGCCTCCAGGGGTTCAATCAGCCCCAGCATTTT.

The chain is built from TRBV6-6 and TRBJ2-7; 9 bases line up with TRBD1. Trimming removed 6 bases from V and 0 bases from J; junction bases left unmatched: 6. The germline V gene encodes CDR1 MNHNY and CDR2 SVGAGI (reference sequence). The CDR3 has 15 amino acids. CDR3 sequence (DNA): TGTGCCAGCAGGGGGGGACAGGGAAGCTCCTACGAGCAGTACTTC. It codes for CASRGGQGSSYEQYF.

J is TRBJ2-7 and V is TRBV27; a weak D match, TRBD2 (6 bases). The germline V and J ends were trimmed by 2 bases and 2 bases, with 10 bases remaining between them. Germline CDR1 MNHEY, CDR2 SMNVEV (reference sequence). This CDR3 comprises 14 residues. The CDR3 region is CASSLGDSTYEQYF. CDR3 nucleotide sequence: TGTGCCAGCAGTTTAGGGGACTCGACCTACGAGCAGTACTTC.

This sequence joins TRBV6-5 and TRBJ1-6, with 9 bases matching TRBD1. From germline, CDR1 is MNHEY and CDR2 SVGAGI. This CDR3 has 15 residues. With V trimmed by 0 bases and J by 9 bases, 3 bases remained unmatched. This chain's CDR3 is CASSYSRDRASPLHF. In DNA, the CDR3 is TGTGCCAGCAGTTACTCCCGGGACAGGGCTTCACCCCTCCACTTT.

This clone was counted once. The chain has TRBV2 and TRBJ2-7; a weak D match, TRBD1 (5 bases). Germline V gene lookup returns CDR1 SNHLY and CDR2 FYNNEI. V lost 1 base and J 3 bases, leaving 7 bases between the germline ends. The CDR3 is made up of 13 amino acids. The CDR3 is CASSEGQYYEQYF. The CDR3 DNA reads as TGTGCCAGCAGTGAAGGACAGTACTACGAGCAGTACTTC.

The V call is TRBV12-5, the J call TRBJ2-3, with D hard to call. Germline lookup yields CDR1 LGHNT and CDR2 FRNRAP. Trimming cost V 2 bases and J 4 bases, with 10 bases left between them. This CDR3 has 14 residues. CDR3 DNA: TGTGCTAGTGGTTTGACCTCGAGCCCAGATACGCAGTATTTT. Translating gives CASGLTSSPDTQYF. Full variable domain (rest looked up from reference TRBV12-5 and TRBJ2-3): DARVTQTPRHKVTEMGQEVTMRCQPILGHNTVFWYRQTMMQGLELLAYFRNRAPLDDSGMPKDRFSAEMPDATLATLKIQPSEPRDSAVYFCASGLTSSPDTQYFGPGTRLTVL.

This chain links TRBV6-5 with TRBJ2-3, with 13 bases fitting TRBD2. Unmatched junction bases numbered 9, after V lost 7 bases and J lost 8 bases. This CDR3 region has 15 residues. Germline values: CDR1 MNHEY, CDR2 SVGAGI. The CDR3 nucleotides are TGTGCCAGCATTCTCACTAGCGGGGGGGTCCTTACGCAGTATTTT. This encodes CASILTSGGVLTQYF.

On this clone itself: One end of the junction does not line up with germline, which may come from a read error. This chain uses TRBV7-7 with TRBJ1-2; 12 nucleotides agree with TRBD1. The CDR3 totals 17 residues. Germline V gene lookup returns CDR1 SSHAT and CDR2 FNYEAQ (reference sequence). In nucleotides, the CDR3 is TGTGCTAGCAGCCACCGGGACAGGGGGCGCGCGGACTATGGCTACACCTTC. Translating it yields CASSHRDRGRADYGYTF.

V gene TRBV19 combines with J gene TRBJ1-2; a possible D gene is TRBD1 (5 bases). The CDR3 is 14 amino acids. Trimming cost V 8 bases and J 4 bases, with 17 bases left between them. CDR1 LNHDA and CDR2 SQIVND come from the germline V gene (reference sequence). CDR3 nucleotides: TGTGCCAGTGCGGGGCCTCTTGGCGGCTATGGCTACACCTTC. This codes for CASAGPLGGYGYTF.